This TCR beta chain is drawn from a study of T cell changes during pregnancy in multiple sclerosis (dated 2019 in TCRdb). With regard to the full study: In women with multiple sclerosis, the researchers looked at how the T cell repertoire shifted as pregnancy progressed.

This clone was recorded only once. The antigen it binds to is not known. Base-call qualities are not available, and no considerably larger clone is one nucleotide away. The CDR3 covers 15 residues, taking in both the cysteine and the phenylalanine. Solely the CDR3 DNA is kept, with 45 bases framed from the first base. V is cut back by 3 bases and J by 4 bases, with 6 bases in the junction unmatched. As encoded in the germline V gene, CDR1 is SGHRS while CDR2 is YFSETQ. Library method: the immunoSEQ multiplex PCR assay. Sourced from immuneACCESS, this table was stored by TCRdb with only in-frame sequences that have V and J called. A share of the clones is absent; for the studies checked, an unresolved V gene accounts for under half, and the remainder has no known explanation. The sample table holds 50,000 or so clones, of which 93% were seen once. Around 2% of the sample comes from the top ten.

The specimen comprised peripheral blood, sampled in the second trimester of pregnancy. This sequence was found in a female donor with multiple sclerosis, enrolled in a pregnancy study. The chain is made from TRBV5-1 and TRBJ2-3; 9 of the junction bases match TRBD1. The DNA reads as follows: TGCGCCAGCAGCTCAGACAGGGGGTCCGCAGATACGCAGTATTTT. It encodes CASSSDRGSADTQYF.